This T cell receptor (beta chain) derives from a study of cytomegalovirus exposure and HLA in healthy donors. Primers: 60 Vbeta forward and 13 Jbeta reverse. The data were produced by immunoSEQ multiplex PCR, yet TCRdb's version contains in-frame clones alone and is incomplete. The table records 150,000 to 200,000 clones, roughly 79% of them present only once. This CDR3 spans 13 amino acids. V was trimmed by 5 bases and J by 1 base, leaving 9 bases between them. The germline V gene has CDR1 SGHRS and CDR2 YFSETQ. This clone was picked up one time. This chain links TRBV5-1 with TRBJ1-1, with unresolved D. This sequence was found in a woman in her late teens or twenties in good health and CMV-seropositive. The sequenced sample was PBMCs. The CDR3 DNA is TGCGCCAGCAGTAAGGAGACGAACACTGAAGCTTTCTTT. Protein product: CASSKETNTEAFF. Looking up the rest from reference TRBV5-1 and TRBJ1-1 gives the full variable domain: KAGVTQTPRYLIKTRGQQVTLSCSPISGHRSVSWYQQTPGQGLQFLFEYFSETQRNKGNFPGRFSGRQFSNSRSEMNVSTLELGDSALYLCASSKETNTEAFFGQGTRLTVV.